This T cell receptor beta chain was identified during a study of naive and memory T cell subsets. The beta constant-region primer was an equimolar mix of two oligonucleotides covering TRBC1 and TRBC2. Four rounds of PCR amplified the ligated cDNA using nested alpha and beta constant-region primers plus SP2. TCRdb re-analysed the UMI-ligation and nested PCR reads in MiXCR, keeping a single row per CDR3 protein. The repertoire includes 120,000 to 150,000 distinct CDR3 sequences, under 25% of them detected once, and 0.11% sits in the top ten. Study-wide results and caveats: A few larger clonotypes appeared in naive repertoires, especially CD8, possibly memory cells re-expressing CD45RA.

This clonotype was observed a few times. The antigen is not known. Germline CDR1 and CDR2: DFQATT and SNEGSKA (reference sequence). CDR3 size: 14 residues. The V end was cut by 4 bases, the J end by 4 bases, with 17 bases between. This chain uses TRBV20-1 with TRBJ2-7; tentative D call: TRBD1 (6 bases). Sequenced input: naive CD4+ T cells from blood. This receptor was identified in a human donor in good health. In DNA form, the CDR3 reads TGCAGTGCTACCTCTGGGGACACCAAATACGAGCAGTACTTC. Its protein product is CSATSGDTKYEQYF.